The source of this TCR beta chain is a study of blood T cell repertoires in COVID-19. Turning to the study itself: Acute-phase and convalescent COVID-19 samples originated in the United States, Italy and Spain. From T cells, B-cell-depleted T cells, or PBMCs came the material, which was cDNA or gDNA.

Trimming cost V 5 bases and J 4 bases, with 11 bases left between them. The CDR3 totals 14 residues. Germline V gene sequence: CDR1 SGHTA, CDR2 FQGNSA. Authors' processing steps: Reference gene primer amplification in the assay estimated nucleated cell counts. Sequenced by immunoSEQ multiplex PCR; TCRdb stores in-frame clones only, minus some. That table furnishes V, J and clone size, whereas the DNA furnished D and trimming. The sample holds approximately 110,000 clones, 70% to 90% seen once. The TCR comes from a woman aged 45 to 65 with active or convalescent COVID-19. The chain couples TRBV7-2 to TRBJ2-2; D uncertain. The sample comprised peripheral blood. CDR3 in DNA: TGTGCCAGCAGCCCAACCCCTAGCACCGGGGAGCTGTTTTTT. Translating it yields CASSPTPSTGELFF. Together with reference TRBV7-2 and TRBJ2-2, the CDR3 gives the full variable domain: GAGVSQSPSNKVTEKGKDVELRCDPISGHTALYWYRQSLGQGLEFLIYFQGNSAPDKSGLPSDRFSAERTGGSVSTLTIQRTQQEDSAVYLCASSPTPSTGELFFGEGSRLTVL.